One sample yielded the 17 T cell receptor beta chains listed below, sequenced in a study of response to subunit inactivated influenza vaccine. MiXCR, run by TCRdb on the RT-PCR reads, gives a single entry per CDR3 protein. The repertoire holds some 800,000 distinct CDR3 sequences, with 21% as singletons. This sample comprised PBMCs from blood, obtained approximately 5 days after vaccination. All receptors derive from a man aged 45-60 years who received an inactivated influenza vaccine.

V usage is TRBV28 and J usage is TRBJ1-5; D is ambiguous. Germline V lookup: CDR1 MDHEN, CDR2 SYDVKM. CDR3 size: 12 residues. CDR3 amino acids: CGMGDSNQPQHF. The DNA of the CDR3 is TGTGGGATGGGAGATAGCAATCAGCCCCAGCATTTT.

This chain links TRBV12-3 or TRBV12-4 with TRBJ2-2, with 10 bases fitting TRBD1. V shed 1 base and J 9 bases; nucleotides not matched to a gene: 8. This CDR3 contains 16 residues. CDR3 DNA: TGTGCCAGCAGTTTAGGCGGGGACAGGGGTTACTGGGAGCTGTTTTTT. This sequence encodes CASSLGGDRGYWELFF.

DNA of the CDR3: TGTGCCAGCAGCGTAGGAGGGAGTGAGAATGAGCAGTTCTTC. Amino acids: CASSVGGSENEQFF. The rearrangement joins TRBV9 to TRBJ2-1, with a possible D match to TRBD2 (5 bases). Trimming pared 0 bases from V and 7 bases from J, leaving 11 bases between. Germline V lookup: CDR1 SGDLS, CDR2 YYNGEE. The CDR3 sequence is 14 residues long.

This clonotype has a handful of counts. V gene TRBV5-1 combines with J gene TRBJ1-2; 8 nucleotides line up with TRBD1. The CDR3 is made up of 15 amino acids. V lost 0 bases to trimming and J lost 7 bases; unmatched junction nucleotides: 8. The germline CDR1 and CDR2 sequences are SGHRS and YFSETQ. The CDR3 DNA reads as TGCGCCAGCAGCTTGGCCGTCAGGGGGCTCTCTGGCTACACCTTC. This gives the protein CASSLAVRGLSGYTF.

This clonotype was seen more than once but under ten times. The rearrangement links TRBV20-1 to TRBJ1-2; D might be TRBD1 (5 bases). CDR3 size: 15 residues. V lost 3 bases and J lost 5, with 19 bases in between. Looked up from germline, CDR1 is DFQATT and CDR2 is SNEGSKA (reference sequence). CDR3 in DNA: TGCAGTGCTAGCATGCCGGGACCCCCGGGGTATGGCTACACCTTC. Translating gives CSASMPGPPGYGYTF.

V is TRBV6-1 and J is TRBJ1-2; perhaps TRBD1 as D (5 bases). The CDR3 runs to 12 residues. The germline V gene encodes CDR1 MNHNS and CDR2 SASEGT. V shed 8 bases and J shed 4 bases, with 11 bases lying between them. The CDR3 protein is CASQQETYGYTF. Written as DNA, the CDR3 is TGTGCCAGCCAACAGGAAACCTATGGCTACACCTTC.

The chain has TRBV5-1 and TRBJ2-2; 7 bases line up with TRBD1. The CDR3 extends over 17 amino acids. Germline assignment: CDR1 SGHRS and CDR2 YFSETQ. Losses at the gene ends were 1 base for V and 1 base for J; bases not matched to a gene: 7. The CDR3 DNA reads TGCGCCAGCAGCTTGAACCCGGGACAGAAGAACACCGGGGAGCTGTTTTTT. This codes for CASSLNPGQKNTGELFF.

This clonotype showed up just a few times. The CDR3 nucleotides read TGTGCCCGCAGGGTCCAGGAGACCCAGTACTTC. It encodes CARRVQETQYF. The chain carries TRBV30 and TRBJ2-5; tentatively, D is TRBD1 (5 bases). CDR3 length: 11 amino acids. Germline V lookup: CDR1 GTSNPN, CDR2 SVGIG (reference sequence). Trimming took 8 bases from V and 5 from J, leaving 12 bases between them.

This clonotype has only a few counts. Written as DNA, the CDR3 is TGTGCCAGCAGTTACTCGACGGCCAGGGGGAACACTGAAGCTTTCTTT. Its translation: CASSYSTARGNTEAFF. V and J are TRBV6-5 and TRBJ1-1, with D tentatively TRBD1 (6 bases). Germline V gives CDR1 MNHEY, CDR2 SVGAGI. The CDR3 length is 16 residues. Trimming stripped 0 bases from V and 1 base from J, with 12 bases between.

The V and J genes are TRBV6-5 and TRBJ2-1; D not resolved. Deletions cut 7 bases from V and 0 bases from J, with 4 bases between. In germline, CDR1 is MNHEY, CDR2 SVGAGI. This CDR3 has 12 residues. CDR3 loop: CASTSSYNEQFF. The CDR3 DNA sequence: TGTGCCAGCACTTCCTCCTACAATGAGCAGTTCTTC.

This clonotype was counted a few times. The chain joins TRBV7-9 to TRBJ2-7, with D tentatively TRBD1 (6 bases). Trimming pared 5 bases from V and 2 bases from J, leaving 16 bases between. Germline CDR1 is SEHNR and CDR2 is FQNEAQ (reference sequence). The length of the CDR3 is 15 residues. The CDR3 sequence: CASSTVQGYAYEQYF. CDR3 DNA sequence: TGTGCCAGCAGCACGGTACAGGGTTACGCCTACGAGCAGTACTTC.

This clonotype was picked up one time. This chain uses TRBV20-1 with TRBJ1-6; no firm D call. Trimming removed 1 base at V and 0 bases at J, with 10 bases between. CDR3 length: 16 amino acids. Germline values: CDR1 DFQATT, CDR2 SNEGSKA (reference sequence). The CDR3 DNA reads as TGCAGTGCTAGAGTTTCTTACAGCTCCTATAATTCACCCCTCCACTTT. This encodes CSARVSYSSYNSPLHF.

This clonotype was recorded a few times. The chain uses TRBV5-1 and TRBJ2-3; D not resolved. V lost 0 bases and J 2 bases, leaving 7 bases between the germline ends. The germline CDR1 and CDR2 sequences are SGHRS and YFSETQ. The CDR3 consists of 14 residues. Here the CDR3 reads CASSLEVYTDTQYF. The CDR3 bases are TGCGCCAGCAGCTTGGAGGTCTACACAGATACGCAGTATTTT.

The gene calls are TRBV6-1 and TRBJ1-1; D gene ambiguous. Trimming cost V 10 bases and J 1 base, with 13 bases left between them. Germline CDR1 MNHNS, CDR2 SASEGT. CDR3 length equals 13 residues. In nucleotides, the CDR3 is TGTGCCACAAAACTGAGACAGAACACTGAAGCTTTCTTT. This sequence encodes CATKLRQNTEAFF.

This clonotype appeared a few times. This chain connects TRBV6-5 to TRBJ2-1; TRBD1 matches at 9 bases. The V gene's germline CDR1 is MNHEY and CDR2 SVGAGI. There are 16 residues in the CDR3. The ends lost 0 bases at V and 7 bases at J; junction bases unmatched: 7. CDR3 loop: CASSYSRTGTGNEQFF. DNA for the CDR3: TGTGCCAGCAGTTACTCGCGAACCGGGACAGGGAATGAGCAGTTCTTC.

This chain joins TRBV11-2 and TRBJ2-5, with TRBD1 as a possible D gene (6 bases). Germline V gene data show CDR1 as SGHAT and CDR2 as FQNNGV. CDR3 size: 15 residues. Trimming left V 2 bases short and J 5 bases short, with 15 bases between. CDR3 loop: CASSLSQGLGETQYF. In DNA, the CDR3 is TGTGCCAGCAGCTTATCACAGGGATTAGGGGAGACCCAGTACTTC.

A few counts support this clonotype. The chain carries TRBV25-1 and TRBJ2-7; D perhaps matches TRBD2 (5 bases). The CDR3 length is 12 residues. CDR1 and CDR2 from the germline V gene are MGHDK and SYGVNS. V was clipped by 10 bases and J by 3 bases, with 13 bases between them. CDR3 sequence: CATRTDRYEQYF. The CDR3 nucleotides read TGTGCCACCAGGACTGATCGCTACGAGCAGTACTTC.